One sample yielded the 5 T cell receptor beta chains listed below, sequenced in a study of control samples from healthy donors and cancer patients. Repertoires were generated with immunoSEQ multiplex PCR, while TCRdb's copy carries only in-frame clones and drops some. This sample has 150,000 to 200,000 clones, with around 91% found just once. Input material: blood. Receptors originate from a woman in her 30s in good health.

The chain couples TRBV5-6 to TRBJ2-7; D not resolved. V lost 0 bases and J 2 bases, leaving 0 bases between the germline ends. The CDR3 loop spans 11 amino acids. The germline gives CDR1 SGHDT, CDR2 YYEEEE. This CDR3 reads CASSLAYEQYF. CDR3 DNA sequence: TGTGCCAGCAGCTTGGCCTACGAGCAGTACTTC.

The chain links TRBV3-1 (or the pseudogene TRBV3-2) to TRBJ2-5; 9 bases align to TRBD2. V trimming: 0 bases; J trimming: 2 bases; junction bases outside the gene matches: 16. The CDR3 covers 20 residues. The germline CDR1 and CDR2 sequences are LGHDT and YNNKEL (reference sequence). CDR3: CASSQERAGGYLVGQETQYF. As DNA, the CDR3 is TGTGCCAGCAGCCAAGAGAGGGCGGGAGGGTATTTGGTGGGACAAGAGACCCAGTACTTC.

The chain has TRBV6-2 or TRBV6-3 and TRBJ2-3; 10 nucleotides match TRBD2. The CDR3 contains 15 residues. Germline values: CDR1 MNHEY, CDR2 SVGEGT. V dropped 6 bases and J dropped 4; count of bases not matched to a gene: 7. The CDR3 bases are TGTGCCAGCAGCCCTAGCGGGGGTGGGGCAGATACGCAGTATTTT. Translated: CASSPSGGGADTQYF.

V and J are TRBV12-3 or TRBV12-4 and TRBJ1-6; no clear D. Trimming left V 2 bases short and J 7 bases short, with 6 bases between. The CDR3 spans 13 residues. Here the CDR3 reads CASSLQKNSPLHF. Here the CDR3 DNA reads TGTGCCAGCAGTTTACAAAAAAATTCACCCCTCCACTTT.

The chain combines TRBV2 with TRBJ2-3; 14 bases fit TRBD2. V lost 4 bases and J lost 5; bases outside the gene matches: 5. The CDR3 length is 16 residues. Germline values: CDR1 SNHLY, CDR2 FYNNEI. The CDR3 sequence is CASSGTSGGRKDTQYF. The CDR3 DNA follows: TGTGCCAGCAGTGGGACTAGCGGGGGGAGGAAAGATACGCAGTATTTT.